This T cell receptor (beta chain) stems from a study of T-cell memory formation after mild COVID-19. Looking at the study overall: TCR clusters were largely donor specific.

This clonotype was seen only a few times. The CDR3 totals 15 residues. The trim removed 7 bases at V and 5 bases at J, leaving 13 bases unmatched. Germline CDR1 reads SQVTM; CDR2 reads ANQGSEA. Employing constant-segment primers, 5'RACE generated TCR alpha and TCR beta cDNA libraries bearing sample barcodes and UMIs. TCRdb re-called the 5' RACE reads with MiXCR, one entry per CDR3 protein. The data hold more than 350,000 distinct CDR3 sequences, with about 15% observed a single time. The TCR originated in a man aged 18 to 35 who had mild COVID-19 (a few samples of this study predate the infection). Cell type and time point are not known. This chain links TRBV29-1 with TRBJ2-1; 8 bases are shared with TRBD1. The source material was PBMCs or a T cell subset sorted from them (not recorded which). The chain's CDR3 is CSGGVWDRTNNEQFF. DNA for the CDR3: TGCAGCGGGGGGGTCTGGGACAGGACGAACAATGAGCAGTTCTTC.